This T cell receptor beta chain appears in the sequencing data of a study of response to subunit inactivated influenza vaccine. Worth noting for this clonotype: The antigen is not known.

TCRdb itself ran the RT-PCR reads through MiXCR, one entry per CDR3 protein. Altogether about 580,000 distinct CDR3 sequences are present, about 15% being singletons, with the ten largest covering around 10%. Study outcomes and limitations: It was suggested by the authors that few new T cells are recruited by each seasonal influenza vaccination.

The CDR3 is made up of 17 amino acids. Trimming at V came to 4 bases and at J to 1 base, leaving 7 bases not matched to a gene. Germline CDR1 and CDR2: KGHDR and SFDVKD. This chain uses TRBV24-1 with TRBJ2-1; TRBD1 agrees at 9 bases. This specimen was PBMCs from blood, taken approximately 12 days after vaccination. The origin of this receptor is a man aged 45 to 65 who received an inactivated influenza vaccine. CDR3 in DNA: TGTGCCACCAGTGAACCGGGACAGGGAAATTCCTACAATGAGCAGTTCTTC. Protein sequence: CATSEPGQGNSYNEQFF.